These 18 T cell receptor beta chains share one sample of origin, sequenced in a study of shared clonotypes between healthy human individuals. As defined, naive CD8 cells were CD45RO-negative and positively selected for CCR7, with terminally differentiated effector memory CD45RA+ cells excluded. Assay used: immunoSEQ multiplex PCR; TCRdb lists only in-frame clones, some missing. The profile covers about 2.1 million clones, with 80% to 95% appearing a single time and approximately 1.6% taken by the ten largest. Sequencing input: naive CD8+ T cells from PBMCs. The source is a man between 18 and 35 years old in good health. Some clones in this sample may be carry-over from other donors' samples.

CDR3 sequence (DNA): TGTGCCATCAGTGAGTCCGCTTACAATGAGCAGTTCTTC. As protein: CAISESAYNEQFF. The chain is built from TRBV10-3 and TRBJ2-1; no definite D call. Germline CDR1 and CDR2: ENHRY and SYGVKD. V was trimmed by 0 bases and J by 4 bases, leaving 4 bases between them. The CDR3 length is 13 residues.

The count of this clone is one. V gene TRBV4-3 combines with J gene TRBJ2-1; possible D gene TRBD2, 5 bases. The germline V and J ends were trimmed by 0 bases and 7 bases, with 10 bases remaining between them. Germline assignment: CDR1 LGHNA and CDR2 YSLEER. The CDR3 length is 14 residues. CDR3 amino acids: CASSQDTLGNEQFF. The DNA for the CDR3 is TGCGCCAGCAGCCAAGATACACTAGGTAATGAGCAGTTCTTC.

J is TRBJ2-2 and V is TRBV4-3, with 9 positions matching TRBD2. Germline CDR1 LGHNA, CDR2 YSLEER. The CDR3 spans 15 residues. The V segment lost 4 bases and the J segment 5 bases; nucleotides outside the gene matches: 5. The CDR3 nucleotides are TGCGCCAGCAGCCTAGCGGGAGATGGAACCGGGGAGCTGTTTTTT. Translation gives CASSLAGDGTGELFF.

This clone was detected once. The CDR3: CASSLLVSNQPQHF. The CDR3 DNA reads TGTGCCAGCAGTTTACTAGTTAGCAATCAGCCCCAGCATTTT. J is TRBJ1-5 and V is TRBV28; D unclear. V was cut by 2 bases and J by 0 bases, with 5 bases left in between. The CDR3 extends over 14 amino acids. The germline CDR1 and CDR2 sequences are MDHEN and SYDVKM. Looking up the rest from reference TRBV28 and TRBJ1-5 gives the full variable domain: DVKVTQSSRYLVKRTGEKVFLECVQDMDHENMFWYRQDPGLGLRLIYFSYDVKMKEKGDIPEGYSVSREKKERFSLILESASTNQTSMYLCASSLLVSNQPQHFGDGTRLSIL.

In the case of this clone: Other DNA sequences in this specimen translate into the identical CDR3. The CDR3 DNA is TGTGCCAGCGGGGACTACGAGCAGTACTTC. The encoded protein is CASGDYEQYF. J is TRBJ2-7 and V is TRBV2, with D unresolved. Germline values: CDR1 SNHLY, CDR2 FYNNEI. V was clipped by 8 bases and J by 3 bases, with 5 bases between them. The CDR3 contains 10 residues.

Turning to this clone: Other DNA variants within this sample encode the same CDR3. This chain links TRBV7-6 with TRBJ1-4; tentatively, D is TRBD1 (5 bases). Germline assignment: CDR1 SGHVS and CDR2 FNYEAQ. There are 15 residues in the CDR3. Trimming left V 2 bases short and J 4 bases short, with 11 bases between. This CDR3 reads CASSLTGQGNEKLFF. CDR3 coding DNA: TGTGCCAGCAGCTTAACTGGCCAGGGTAATGAAAAACTGTTTTTT.

As regards this clone: The sample holds other DNA sequences that translate to the same CDR3. V is TRBV27 and J is TRBJ2-1; TRBD1 agrees at 7 bases. CDR1 is MNHEY, CDR2 SMNVEV, per germline (reference sequence). CDR3 size: 15 residues. The ends lost 2 bases at V and 2 bases at J; junction bases unmatched: 3. Here the CDR3 reads CASSLRQGPYNEQFF. CDR3 coding DNA: TGTGCCAGCAGTTTACGACAGGGACCCTACAATGAGCAGTTCTTC.

This chain links TRBV10-3 with TRBJ2-1, with 7 bases fitting TRBD2. CDR1 and CDR2 (germline): ENHRY, SYGVKD. The CDR3 runs to 16 residues. Trimming removed 0 bases from V and 3 bases from J; junction bases left unmatched: 5. CDR3 in amino acids: CAISESTREGYNEQFF. CDR3 bases: TGTGCCATCAGTGAGTCGACGAGGGAGGGCTACAATGAGCAGTTCTTC.

The chain joins TRBV7-2 to TRBJ1-1; D gene ambiguous. Germline CDR1 and CDR2: SGHTA and FQGNSA. This CDR3 contains 13 residues. V was trimmed by 0 bases and J by 8 bases, leaving 10 bases between them. In DNA form, the CDR3 reads TGTGCCAGCAGCTTAGCGCCGGGCCAGGAAGCTTTCTTT. As protein: CASSLAPGQEAFF. Looking up the rest from reference TRBV7-2 and TRBJ1-1 gives the full variable domain: GAGVSQSPSNKVTEKGKDVELRCDPISGHTALYWYRQSLGQGLEFLIYFQGNSAPDKSGLPSDRFSAERTGGSVSTLTIQRTQQEDSAVYLCASSLAPGQEAFFGQGTRLTVV.

The chain links TRBV28 to TRBJ2-7, with 10 bases that match TRBD1. Trimming at V came to 6 bases and at J to 3 bases, leaving 11 bases not matched to a gene. The V gene's germline CDR1 is MDHEN and CDR2 SYDVKM. The CDR3 contains 16 residues. This CDR3 reads CASRRDRGTPYYEQYF. The CDR3 DNA is TGTGCCAGCAGACGGGACAGGGGAACCCCGTACTACGAGCAGTACTTC.

The chain combines TRBV10-2 with TRBJ1-4; 10 nucleotides align to TRBD1. Germline CDR1 WSHSY, CDR2 SAAADI. This CDR3 spans 19 amino acids. Trimming took 4 bases from V and 6 from J; bases not matched to a gene: 17. CDR3 DNA sequence: TGCGCCAGCAGTGCCCCCGGGACAGGGGACGCGCCGGATGATGAAAAACTGTTTTTT. As protein: CASSAPGTGDAPDDEKLFF.

The gene calls are TRBV4-3 and TRBJ1-5; 8 bases agree with TRBD1. V gave up 2 bases and J gave up 1 base; unmatched junction bases: 1. CDR1 LGHNA and CDR2 YSLEER come from the germline V gene. This CDR3 has 15 residues. The CDR3 reads CASSQNRGSNQPQHF. The CDR3 nucleotides read TGCGCCAGCAGCCAAAACAGGGGGAGCAATCAGCCCCAGCATTTT.

This chain links TRBV9 with TRBJ2-1; D is possibly TRBD1 (6 bases). Looked up from germline, CDR1 is SGDLS and CDR2 is YYNGEE. V shed 3 bases and J shed 6 bases, with 19 bases lying between them. The CDR3 has 16 residues. The CDR3: CASSEDPDRPSNEQFF. The CDR3 nucleotides read TGTGCCAGCAGCGAGGACCCTGACAGGCCATCCAATGAGCAGTTCTTC. Drawing the rest from reference TRBV9 and TRBJ2-1, the complete variable domain is DSGVTQTPKHLITATGQRVTLRCSPRSGDLSVYWYQQSLDQGLQFLIQYYNGEERAKGNILERFSAQQFPDLHSELNLSSLELGDSALYFCASSEDPDRPSNEQFFGPGTRLTVL.

This clone was detected only once. The genes are TRBV9 and TRBJ2-7; a weak D match, TRBD1 (5 bases). The CDR3 has 15 residues. Germline CDR1 SGDLS, CDR2 YYNGEE. Deletions cut 3 bases from V and 0 bases from J, with 13 bases between. This CDR3 is CASSGGRLSSYEQYF. In DNA form, the CDR3 reads TGTGCCAGCAGCGGGGGCAGGCTGAGCTCCTACGAGCAGTACTTC.

This clone was picked up one time. The J gene is TRBJ2-3, the V gene TRBV27; no firm D call. Germline V gene sequence: CDR1 MNHEY, CDR2 SMNVEV (reference sequence). V lost 5 bases to trimming and J lost 4 bases, with 16 bases between them. This CDR3 spans 15 amino acids. The CDR3 coding sequence is TGTGCCAGCAGTCCATCGGACGAATCCGCAGATACGCAGTATTTT. Translating it yields CASSPSDESADTQYF.

The chain joins TRBV27 to TRBJ2-1, with unresolved D. CDR1 and CDR2 from the germline V gene are MNHEY and SMNVEV (reference sequence). The CDR3 extends over 17 amino acids. Trimming pared 3 bases from V and 1 base from J, leaving 16 bases between. CDR3 region: CASSLVNTPPSYNEQFF. The CDR3 coding sequence is TGTGCCAGCAGTTTGGTAAATACCCCTCCGTCCTACAATGAGCAGTTCTTC.

The genes are TRBV6-5 and TRBJ2-5; D might be TRBD2 (6 bases). This CDR3 contains 15 residues. Germline assignment: CDR1 MNHEY and CDR2 SVGAGI. V lost 2 bases, J lost 1 base, and 11 bases lay in between. Here the CDR3 DNA reads TGTGCCAGCAGTTACGGAGGGGAAGTCCAAGAGACCCAGTACTTC. Its translation: CASSYGGEVQETQYF.

V gene TRBV29-1 combines with J gene TRBJ2-7, with 11 bases lining up with TRBD2. The ends lost 5 bases at V and 2 bases at J; junction bases unmatched: 8. This CDR3 has 15 amino acids. Per germline, CDR1 SQVTM and CDR2 ANQGSEA. CDR3 nucleotides: TGCAGCGTTCAAGCTAGCGGGAGGCATCCCTACGAGCAGTACTTC. Its translation is CSVQASGRHPYEQYF.